The rows below give T cell receptor beta chains drawn from one sample of a study of blood T cell repertoires in COVID-19. The method was immunoSEQ multiplex PCR; TCRdb's version includes in-frame clones alone and lacks a portion of them. There are around 170,000 clones in the sample; about 82% occur only once, and roughly 6.8% lies in the top ten. Sequencing input: peripheral blood. The source of these receptors is a man aged 65 to 79 with active or convalescent COVID-19. CDR3s include the opening cysteine and the closing phenylalanine or tryptophan. The D gene is left open where the match is weak. Size tells how often a clone was seen (once, few, many) or the class of an expanded clone, and some rows leave it out.

D gene,J gene,V gene,clone size,CDR3 DNA,CDR3 protein
TRBD2,TRBJ2-5,TRBV5-1,NA,TGCGCCAGCACGGATAGCGGGGGATTTACGGGGACCCAGTACTTC,CASTDSGGFTGTQYF
TRBD2,TRBJ2-3,TRBV6-2/TRBV6-3,NA,TGTGCCAGCAGTCCGTCAGCGGGAGTTGCAGATACGCAGTATTTT,CASSPSAGVADTQYF
NA,TRBJ2-1,TRBV7-2,NA,TGTGCCAGCAGCTTAGTTTCTAATGAGCAGTTCTTC,CASSLVSNEQFF
TRBD1,TRBJ2-7,TRBV4-1,NA,TGCGCCAGCAGCCGAACCGGGACAGGATCCTACGAGCAGTACTTC,CASSRTGTGSYEQYF
TRBD2,TRBJ2-1,TRBV5-1,NA,TGCGCCAGCAGCTTGGGATCTAGCGGATACAATGAGCAGTTCTTC,CASSLGSSGYNEQFF
TRBD1,TRBJ1-1,TRBV30,NA,TGTGCCATAGGACAGGGCATTTTCTACACTGAAGCTTTCTTT,CAIGQGIFYTEAFF
NA,TRBJ1-2,TRBV5-6,NA,TGTGCCAGCAGCTTGCGGGCTAACTATGGCTACACCTTC,CASSLRANYGYTF
TRBD1,TRBJ1-1,TRBV11-2,NA,TGTGCCAGCTGCGGGACAGTGAACACTGAAGCTTTCTTT,CASCGTVNTEAFF
NA,TRBJ1-4,TRBV9,NA,TGTGCCAGCAGCCCAGGGGCGCTTGCTAATGAAAAACTGTTTTTT,CASSPGALANEKLFF
NA,TRBJ2-7,TRBV5-1,NA,TGCGCCAGCAGCTTGGATCCGGGGGAAATCTACGAGCAGTACTTC,CASSLDPGEIYEQYF
TRBD1,TRBJ2-7,TRBV20-1,NA,TGCAGTGCTGAACAGGGGTTCGAGCAGTACTTC,CSAEQGFEQYF
NA,TRBJ2-1,TRBV5-1,NA,TGCGCCAGCAACAGCCCGGACTGGTACAATGAGCAGTTCTTC,CASNSPDWYNEQFF
NA,TRBJ1-2,TRBV25-1,NA,TGTGCCAGCAGTGACAACTCCTATGGCTACACCTTC,CASSDNSYGYTF
NA,TRBJ2-2,TRBV3-1/TRBV3-2,NA,TGTGCCAGCAGACCGTCAGCGCGGGGACCGACCGGGGAGCTGTTTTTT,CASRPSARGPTGELFF
TRBD2,TRBJ2-3,TRBV30,once,TGTGCCTGGAGAATGGGAGGGGCAGATACGCAGTATTTT,CAWRMGGADTQYF
NA,TRBJ2-1,TRBV30,NA,TGTGCCTGGAGTCGGAGGGCCCATGAGCAGTTCTTC,CAWSRRAHEQFF
TRBD1,TRBJ1-2,TRBV11-2,NA,TGTGCCAGCAGCTTAGGTTGGACAGGAGAAGGCTACACCTTC,CASSLGWTGEGYTF
NA,TRBJ2-5,TRBV3-1/TRBV3-2,NA,TGTGCCAGCAGCCAAGACCGGGGAACGGAGACCCAGTACTTC,CASSQDRGTETQYF
NA,TRBJ2-1,TRBV5-6,NA,TGTGCCAGCAGCTTGGGGGCACAGGGAAACAATGAGCAGTTCTTC,CASSLGAQGNNEQFF
NA,TRBJ1-1,TRBV6-4,NA,TGTGCCAGCAGTGACGGCAGGAAGGTAGAATGCACTGAAGCTTTCTTT,CASSDGRKVECTEAFF
TRBD2,TRBJ2-5,TRBV5-1,NA,TGCGCCAGCAGCGCCGGGCGGCGGGGGGAGGAGACCCAGTACTTC,CASSAGRRGEETQYF
NA,TRBJ1-1,TRBV19,NA,TGTGCCAGTAGTCTACAGACAGGGAACACTGAAGCTTTCTTT,CASSLQTGNTEAFF
NA,TRBJ1-1,TRBV12-3/TRBV12-4,NA,TGTGCCAGCACCCGGAGAGACACTGAAGCTTTCTTT,CASTRRDTEAFF
NA,TRBJ1-3,TRBV11-2,few,TGTGCCAGCAGCTTCGTTCGGGGTGGCTCTGGAAACACCATATATTTT,CASSFVRGGSGNTIYF
TRBD2,TRBJ2-1,TRBV9,NA,TGTGCCAGCAGCCTCAGCCCCGGGGGGGCGGCCCTCGCAGGGGAGCAGTTCTTC,CASSLSPGGAALAGEQFF
TRBD2,TRBJ2-7,TRBV6-6,NA,TGTGCCAGCAGTTACAGTGTGCGGGAGCTATCCTACGAGCAGTACTTC,CASSYSVRELSYEQYF
TRBD1,TRBJ1-1,TRBV6-1,NA,TGTGCCAGCAGTGACCAGACCCGACAGGGGAACACTGAAGCTTTCTTT,CASSDQTRQGNTEAFF
TRBD2,TRBJ2-5,TRBV4-1,NA,TGCGCCAGCAGCCGGACTAGCGGCCAAGAGACCCAGTACTTC,CASSRTSGQETQYF
NA,TRBJ1-1,TRBV19,few,TGTGCCAGTAGCCTCGACAGACCCGAAGCTTTCTTT,CASSLDRPEAFF
TRBD1,TRBJ2-7,TRBV6-5,few,TGTGCCACCGGACAGGGGAGCTCCTACGAGCAGTACTTC,CATGQGSSYEQYF
TRBD1,TRBJ1-5,TRBV5-8,NA,TGTGCCAGCAGCCGGGGGACAGCAATTAGCAATCAGCCCCAGCATTTT,CASSRGTAISNQPQHF
NA,TRBJ1-2,TRBV10-3,NA,TGTGCCATCAGTGACGGGGGGCTCCACTATGGCTACACCTTC,CAISDGGLHYGYTF
TRBD1,TRBJ1-6,TRBV4-1,few,TGCGCCAGCAGCCAAGAGGGACAGGGTCGGTCACCCCTCCACTTT,CASSQEGQGRSPLHF
TRBD2,TRBJ2-1,TRBV5-1,once,TGCGCCAGCAGCTTGTTAACCCCACTAGCGGACTCTACCGTCAAGCAGTTCTTC,CASSLLTPLADSTVKQFF
TRBD1,TRBJ1-5,TRBV7-2,NA,TGTGCCAGCAGCATAGACAGGGGGGGTCAGCCCCAGCATTTT,CASSIDRGGQPQHF
NA,TRBJ2-1,TRBV10-2,NA,TGCGCCAGCTGGGGGGAAAACCAGTTCTTC,CASWGENQFF
TRBD1,TRBJ1-4,TRBV2,NA,TGTGCCAGCAGTGGACAGGGGGCGACGGGTGAAAAACTGTTTTTT,CASSGQGATGEKLFF
NA,TRBJ2-3,TRBV7-2,NA,TGTGCCAGCAGCTTAGGTTTTGCGCTATCTAGCACAGATACGCAGTATTTT,CASSLGFALSSTDTQYF
NA,TRBJ1-4,TRBV9,NA,TGTGCCAGCAGCGTAGACTCGCGTGCAACTAATGAAAAACTGTTTTTT,CASSVDSRATNEKLFF
TRBD2,TRBJ2-1,TRBV30,NA,TGTGCCTGGAGTCTTGGCGGGGGGCTTAACAATGAGCAGTTCTTC,CAWSLGGGLNNEQFF
TRBD2,TRBJ2-1,TRBV2,NA,TGTGCCAGCAGCGGTAGCGGGAGCCATTCCTACAATGAGCAGTTCTTC,CASSGSGSHSYNEQFF
TRBD2,TRBJ2-3,TRBV7-2,NA,TGTGCCAGCAGCTTAGTGACTAGCGGGGGCGGGGATACGCAGTATTTT,CASSLVTSGGGDTQYF
TRBD1,TRBJ1-6,TRBV7-9,NA,TGTGCCAGCAGCGCCGGGACAGCCAATTCACCCCTCCACTTT,CASSAGTANSPLHF
TRBD1,TRBJ1-1,TRBV6-5,NA,TGTGCCAGCAGTCCAGGACAGGGGGCGAACACTGAAGCTTTCTTT,CASSPGQGANTEAFF